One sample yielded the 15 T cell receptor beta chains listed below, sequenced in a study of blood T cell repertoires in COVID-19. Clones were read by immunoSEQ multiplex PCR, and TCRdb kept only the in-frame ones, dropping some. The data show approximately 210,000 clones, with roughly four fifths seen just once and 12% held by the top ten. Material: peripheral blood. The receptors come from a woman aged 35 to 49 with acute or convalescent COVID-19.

The CDR3 bases are TGTGCCAGTAGTATAGCCGGGGGGACCTATGGCTACACCTTC. As protein: CASSIAGGTYGYTF. This chain links TRBV19 with TRBJ1-2; D might be TRBD1 (5 bases). Trimming shortened V by 1 base and J by 4 bases, and 10 bases separated the two germline ends. This CDR3 comprises 14 residues. The germline gives CDR1 LNHDA, CDR2 SQIVND (reference sequence).

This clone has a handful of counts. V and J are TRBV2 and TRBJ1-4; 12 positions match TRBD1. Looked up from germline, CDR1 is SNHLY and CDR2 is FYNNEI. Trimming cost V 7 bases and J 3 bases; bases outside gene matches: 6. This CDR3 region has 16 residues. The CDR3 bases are TGTGCCAGCACCGGGACAGGGGGCACGTCTAATGAAAAACTGTTTTTT. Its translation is CASTGTGGTSNEKLFF.

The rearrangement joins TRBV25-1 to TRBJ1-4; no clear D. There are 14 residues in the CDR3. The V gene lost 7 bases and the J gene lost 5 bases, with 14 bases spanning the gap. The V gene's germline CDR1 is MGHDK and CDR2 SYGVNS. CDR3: CASNGHSPNEKLFF. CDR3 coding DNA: TGTGCCAGCAACGGTCACAGCCCAAATGAAAAACTGTTTTTT.

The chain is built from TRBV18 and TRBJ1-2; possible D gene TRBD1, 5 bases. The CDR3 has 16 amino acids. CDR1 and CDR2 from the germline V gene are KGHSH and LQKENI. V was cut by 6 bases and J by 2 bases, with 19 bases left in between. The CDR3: CASSRGDPGRNYGYTF. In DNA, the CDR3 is TGTGCCAGCTCTCGGGGCGACCCCGGGAGAAACTATGGCTACACCTTC.

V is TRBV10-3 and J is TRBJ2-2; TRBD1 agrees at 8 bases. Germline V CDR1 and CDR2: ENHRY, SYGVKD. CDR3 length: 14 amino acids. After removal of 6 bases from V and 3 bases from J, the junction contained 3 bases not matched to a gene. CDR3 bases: TGTGCCATCAGCGGGGACAGGTACACCGGGGAGCTGTTTTTT. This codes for CAISGDRYTGELFF.

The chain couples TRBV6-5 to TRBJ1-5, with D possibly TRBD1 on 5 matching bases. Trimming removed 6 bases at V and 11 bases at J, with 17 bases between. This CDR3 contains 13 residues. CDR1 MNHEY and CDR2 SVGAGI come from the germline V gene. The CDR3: CASSSHRGMAQHF. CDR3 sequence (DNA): TGTGCCAGCAGCTCCCACCGGGGGATGGCCCAGCATTTT.

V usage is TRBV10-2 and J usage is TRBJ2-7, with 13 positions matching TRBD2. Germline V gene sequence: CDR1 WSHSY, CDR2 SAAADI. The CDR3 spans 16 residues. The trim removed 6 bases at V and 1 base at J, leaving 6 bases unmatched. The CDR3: CASRDPTSGGSYEQYF. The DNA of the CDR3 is TGCGCCAGCAGGGACCCGACTAGCGGGGGGTCCTACGAGCAGTACTTC.

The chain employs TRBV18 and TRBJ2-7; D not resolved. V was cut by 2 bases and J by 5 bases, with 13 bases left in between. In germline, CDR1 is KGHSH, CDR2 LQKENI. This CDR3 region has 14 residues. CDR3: CASSPEWSKDEQYF. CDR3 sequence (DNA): TGTGCCAGCTCACCAGAGTGGAGTAAGGACGAGCAGTACTTC.

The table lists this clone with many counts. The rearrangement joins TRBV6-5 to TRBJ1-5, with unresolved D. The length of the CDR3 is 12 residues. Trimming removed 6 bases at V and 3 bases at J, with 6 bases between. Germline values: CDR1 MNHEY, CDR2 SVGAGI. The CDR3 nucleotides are TGTGCCAGCAGACAGATCAATCAGCCCCAGCATTTT. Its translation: CASRQINQPQHF.

The CDR3 here is CASSSTSGTGRIQYF. The CDR3 nucleotides are TGTGCCAGCAGCTCCACCTCCGGGACAGGGAGAATTCAGTACTTC. The chain carries TRBV11-2 and TRBJ2-4, with 9 bases aligning to TRBD1. Germline CDR1 is SGHAT and CDR2 is FQNNGV. V gave up 4 bases and J gave up 10 bases; unmatched junction bases: 11. This CDR3 is 15 amino acids long.

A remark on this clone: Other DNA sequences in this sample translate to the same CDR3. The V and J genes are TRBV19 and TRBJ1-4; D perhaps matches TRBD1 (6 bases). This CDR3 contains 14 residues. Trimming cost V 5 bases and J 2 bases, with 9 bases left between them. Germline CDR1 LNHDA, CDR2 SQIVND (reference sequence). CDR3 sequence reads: CASSRGATNEKLFF. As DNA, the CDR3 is TGTGCCAGTAGTCGGGGGGCGACTAATGAAAAACTGTTTTTT.

CDR3 nucleotide sequence: TGTGCCAGCAGCTTAGTAGGGGCCCCCGGGGAGCTGTTTTTT. Its translation is CASSLVGAPGELFF. This sequence joins TRBV7-7 and TRBJ2-2, with D possibly TRBD1 on 5 matching bases. The V gene's germline CDR1 is SSHAT and CDR2 FNYEAQ (reference sequence). Trimming took 1 base from V and 6 from J, leaving 9 bases between them. The CDR3 is made up of 14 amino acids.

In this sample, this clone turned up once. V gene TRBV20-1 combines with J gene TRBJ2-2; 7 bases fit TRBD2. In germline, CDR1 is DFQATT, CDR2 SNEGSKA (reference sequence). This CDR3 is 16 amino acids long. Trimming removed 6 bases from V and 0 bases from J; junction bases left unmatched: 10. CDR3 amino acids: CSASSGGPSNTGELFF. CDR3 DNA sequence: TGCAGTGCAAGTTCGGGGGGACCCTCGAACACCGGGGAGCTGTTTTTT.

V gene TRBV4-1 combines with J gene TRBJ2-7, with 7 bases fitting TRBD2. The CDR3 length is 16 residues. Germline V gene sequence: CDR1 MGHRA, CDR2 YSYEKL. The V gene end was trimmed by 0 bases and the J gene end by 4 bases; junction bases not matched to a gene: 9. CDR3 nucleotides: TGCGCCAGCAGCCAAGAGTTCGCTAGCGGCACTTACGAGCAGTACTTC. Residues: CASSQEFASGTYEQYF.

CDR3 residues: CAISESTSQPQHF. The CDR3 bases are TGTGCCATCAGTGAGTCTACGAGTCAGCCCCAGCATTTT. The genes are TRBV10-3 and TRBJ1-5; D ambiguous. Trimming took off 0 bases at V and 6 bases at J, with 6 bases between the two ends. This CDR3 region has 13 residues. Germline V gives CDR1 ENHRY, CDR2 SYGVKD.